The 9 T cell receptor beta chains reported below all come from one sample, sequenced in a study of cytomegalovirus exposure and HLA in healthy donors (dated by TCRdb to 2017 to 2019). The library relied on the immunoSEQ multiplex PCR assay. Not all clones reach the TCRdb copy of this immuneACCESS table, which keeps in-frame sequences only. Checked studies attribute under half of the gap to unresolved V genes and leave the rest unexplained. A total of about 190,000 clones appear in this sample, roughly 88% of them only once. In total, the top ten clones hold roughly 1.5% of the sample. Specimen: PBMCs. These receptors all come from a woman under 30 in good health and CMV-seronegative.

The genes are TRBV29-1 and TRBJ1-2; D possibly corresponds to TRBD1 (6 bases). This CDR3 has 13 residues. Germline assignment: CDR1 SQVTM and CDR2 ANQGSEA. The ends were cut back, 6 bases at V and 5 bases at J, with 16 bases in the middle. CDR3: CSVEKRQGYGYTF. CDR3 DNA: TGCAGCGTCGAAAAACGTCAGGGGTATGGCTACACCTTC.

The chain is built from TRBV5-1 and TRBJ2-7; a possible D gene is TRBD2 (7 bases). Germline V gene sequence: CDR1 SGHRS, CDR2 YFSETQ. The CDR3 totals 14 residues. V was shortened by 0 bases and J by 5 bases, with 12 bases between the two germline ends. CDR3 sequence: CASSLVAGANEQYF. The CDR3 DNA follows: TGCGCCAGCAGCTTGGTCGCGGGGGCAAACGAGCAGTACTTC.

The rearrangement uses TRBV7-6 and TRBJ1-4; possible D gene TRBD1, 6 bases. The germline V gene has CDR1 SGHVS and CDR2 FNYEAQ. V gave up 0 bases and J gave up 7 bases, with 12 bases separating them. CDR3 length equals 15 residues. Written as DNA, the CDR3 is TGTGCCAGCAGCTTAGCGGGGGGGGCTGGTGAAAAACTGTTTTTT. It yields the protein CASSLAGGAGEKLFF.

This rearrangement joins TRBV30 to TRBJ1-6; D unresolved. Trimming took off 0 bases at V and 5 bases at J, with 20 bases between the two ends. This CDR3 region has 18 residues. From germline, CDR1 is GTSNPN and CDR2 SVGIG (reference sequence). The CDR3 loop reads CAWSVGKNPTINNSPLHF. CDR3 nucleotides: TGTGCCTGGAGTGTCGGGAAAAACCCGACGATTAATAATTCACCCCTCCACTTT.

This rearrangement joins TRBV2 to TRBJ1-2, with D maybe TRBD1 (5 bases). The germline V and J ends were trimmed by 7 bases and 2 bases, with 23 bases remaining between them. Looked up from germline, CDR1 is SNHLY and CDR2 is FYNNEI. This CDR3 has 17 residues. CDR3 nucleotides: TGTGCCAGCACCCACAAGGGGCAGACCCACTCCAACTATGGCTACACCTTC. Translated, it gives CASTHKGQTHSNYGYTF.

The chain carries TRBV10-3 and TRBJ2-3; D is possibly TRBD2 (7 bases). The ends were cut back, 2 bases at V and 6 bases at J, with 21 bases in the middle. The CDR3 is made up of 17 amino acids. Germline V CDR1 and CDR2: ENHRY, SYGVKD. CDR3: CAISEPPGAREGDTQYF. The DNA for the CDR3 is TGTGCCATCAGTGAGCCCCCGGGGGCTAGGGAGGGGGATACGCAGTATTTT.

The gene calls are TRBV29-1 and TRBJ2-3, with D perhaps TRBD1 (6 bases). From germline, CDR1 is SQVTM and CDR2 ANQGSEA. The CDR3 length is 14 residues. Trimming removed 2 bases at V and 1 base at J, with 10 bases between. CDR3 in DNA: TGCAGCGTTGAAATGGGGGCCGGCACAGATACGCAGTATTTT. Translation: CSVEMGAGTDTQYF.

The genes are TRBV15 and TRBJ2-7, with 11 bases fitting TRBD1. Germline lookup yields CDR1 LNHNV and CDR2 YYDKDF (reference sequence). The CDR3 is made up of 15 amino acids. The ends lost 2 bases at V and 2 bases at J; junction bases unmatched: 2. DNA of the CDR3: TGTGCCACCAGCAGACCGGGACAGGGGGCCTACGAGCAGTACTTC. Translating it yields CATSRPGQGAYEQYF.

The V gene is TRBV15, the J gene TRBJ2-1; 7 nucleotides line up with TRBD2. Germline-derived CDR1 and CDR2 are LNHNV and YYDKDF (reference sequence). After removal of 8 bases from V and 5 bases from J, the junction contained 9 bases not matched to a gene. The CDR3 covers 14 residues. The DNA for the CDR3 is TGTGCCACCCGCGCGGGACTAATTAACAATGAGCAGTTCTTC. It codes for CATRAGLINNEQFF.